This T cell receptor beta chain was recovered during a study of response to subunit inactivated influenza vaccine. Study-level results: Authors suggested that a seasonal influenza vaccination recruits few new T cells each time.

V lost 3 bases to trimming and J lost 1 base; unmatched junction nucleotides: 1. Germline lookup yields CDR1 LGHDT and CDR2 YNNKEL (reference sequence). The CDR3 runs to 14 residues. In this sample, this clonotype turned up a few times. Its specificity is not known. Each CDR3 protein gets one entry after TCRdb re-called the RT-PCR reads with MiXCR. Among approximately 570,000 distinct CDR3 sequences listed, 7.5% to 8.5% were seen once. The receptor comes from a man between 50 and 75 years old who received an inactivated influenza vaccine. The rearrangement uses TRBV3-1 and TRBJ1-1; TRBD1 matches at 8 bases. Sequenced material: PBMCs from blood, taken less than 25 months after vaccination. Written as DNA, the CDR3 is TGTGCCAGCAGCCAGACAGGGGCGAACACTGAAGCTTTCTTT. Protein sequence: CASSQTGANTEAFF.